The clone carrying this T cell receptor beta chain was recorded a few times. Its target is unknown. J lost 15 bases, V lost 1 base, and 8 bases had no gene match. Germline lookup yields CDR1 SGHNT and CDR2 YYREEE (reference sequence). This CDR3 contains 13 residues. The sequenced template was cDNA made from the entire isolated RNA. The table came from immunoSEQ multiplex PCR; TCRdb's copy has only in-frame clones and leaves some out. The sample carries hundreds of thousands of clones, under 8.5% recorded once. This entry is derived from a study of beta chain features in type 1 diabetes. Points from the study as a whole: Patients with type 1 diabetes carried fewer insertions and had more deletions at their VDJ junctions.

The chain employs TRBV5-4 and TRBJ2-4; 9 bases match TRBD2. The sample taken for sequencing was central memory CD4+ T cells from blood. This clonotype originated in a woman aged 18 to 35 in good health. DNA of the CDR3: TGTGCCAGCAGCTTGCTGAGCGGGAGGACCTGGTACTTC. Translated, it gives CASSLLSGRTWYF.